A single sample gave rise to the 26 T cell receptor beta chains below, sequenced in a study of shared clonotypes between healthy human individuals. Method: immunoSEQ multiplex PCR; TCRdb's copy keeps in-frame clones and lacks some. The table includes under 750,000 clones, 72% detected once. Material for sequencing was memory CD4+ T cells sorted from blood. The subset is: CD45RA-negative fraction. The receptors shown here come from a woman aged 25 to 39 in good health.

This chain links TRBV10-3 with TRBJ2-2; D possibly uses TRBD1 or TRBD2 (5 bases each). This CDR3 has 15 residues. The V and J ends lost 3 bases and 2 bases respectively, with 10 bases between them. Germline V lookup: CDR1 ENHRY, CDR2 SYGVKD. The CDR3: CAISEGTTNTGELFF. CDR3 bases: TGTGCCATCAGTGAAGGGACCACTAACACCGGGGAGCTGTTTTTT.

V is TRBV29-1 and J is TRBJ1-1; D may be TRBD1 (6 bases). The CDR3 sequence is 13 residues long. The V and J ends lost 7 bases and 4 bases respectively, with 16 bases between them. CDR1 SQVTM and CDR2 ANQGSEA come from the germline V gene. Here the CDR3 reads CSAPKGGGTEAFF. The CDR3 region has the DNA TGCAGCGCCCCAAAGGGAGGGGGCACTGAAGCTTTCTTT.

In nucleotides, the CDR3 is TGTGCCAGCAGTGAAAGTTTTAGCAATCAGCCCCAGCATTTT. This gives the protein CASSESFSNQPQHF. The genes are TRBV2 and TRBJ1-5; D remains ambiguous. Germline-derived CDR1 and CDR2 are SNHLY and FYNNEI. The CDR3 consists of 14 residues. Trimming stripped 2 bases from V and 0 bases from J, with 5 bases between.

In its sample, this clone was seen a few times. This rearrangement joins TRBV7-9 to TRBJ1-1; no firm D call. V was pared by 1 base and J by 5 bases, with 11 bases between. Germline CDR1 SEHNR, CDR2 FQNEAQ (reference sequence). The CDR3 is 14 residues long. The CDR3 sequence: CASSLGTIETEAFF. Written as DNA, the CDR3 is TGTGCCAGCAGCTTAGGTACCATCGAGACTGAAGCTTTCTTT.

The rearrangement uses TRBV30 and TRBJ2-7, with TRBD1 matching over 11 bases. Germline CDR1 reads GTSNPN; CDR2 reads SVGIG (reference sequence). The CDR3 totals 11 residues. With V trimmed by 8 bases and J by 7 bases, 4 bases remained unmatched. The CDR3 DNA is TGTGCCCGTGGGACAGGGGGGGAGCAGTACTTC. Its protein product is CARGTGGEQYF.

This rearrangement joins TRBV28 to TRBJ2-2; no clear D. Germline loops: CDR1 MDHEN, CDR2 SYDVKM. The CDR3 extends over 14 amino acids. V gave up 2 bases and J gave up 1 base, with 5 bases separating them. The CDR3 sequence: CASSLVGNTGELFF. The CDR3, as DNA: TGTGCCAGCAGTTTAGTGGGGAACACCGGGGAGCTGTTTTTT.

The chain combines TRBV6-1 with TRBJ2-2; no reliable D call. This CDR3 comprises 13 residues. V shed 7 bases and J shed 6 bases, with 12 bases lying between them. Per the germline V gene, CDR1 is MNHNS and CDR2 is SASEGT. The CDR3 DNA reads TGTGCCAGCAAGGTGTGGAGTTCCGGGGAGCTGTTTTTT. This encodes CASKVWSSGELFF.

This clone was seen just once. The chain uses TRBV27 and TRBJ2-7, with TRBD1 matching over 8 bases. This CDR3 comprises 16 residues. J gave up 2 bases and V 5 bases, and 11 bases lay outside the gene matches. Germline loops: CDR1 MNHEY, CDR2 SMNVEV (reference sequence). CDR3 residues: CASSRTHRGITYEQYF. The CDR3 bases are TGTGCCAGCAGTCGAACCCACAGGGGGATTACCTACGAGCAGTACTTC.

The chain joins TRBV28 to TRBJ1-1; D ambiguous. The CDR3 runs to 14 residues. The ends were cut back, 1 base at V and 7 bases at J, with 13 bases in the middle. The germline V gene encodes CDR1 MDHEN and CDR2 SYDVKM. Written as DNA, the CDR3 is TGTGCCAGCAGTTTATTCCCCGGACTGGGTGAAGCTTTCTTT. Translated: CASSLFPGLGEAFF.

To note about this clone: Other DNA sequences in the sample encode the same CDR3. The chain uses TRBV2 and TRBJ2-2, with TRBD2 matching 10 bases. The ends lost 6 bases at V and 2 bases at J; junction bases unmatched: 3. This CDR3 has 15 amino acids. CDR1 SNHLY and CDR2 FYNNEI come from the germline V gene. The CDR3 DNA follows: TGTGCCAGCAGGAGGACTAGCGGAAACACCGGGGAGCTGTTTTTT. This encodes CASRRTSGNTGELFF.

CDR3 bases: TGTGCCAGCAGCTTAGGTGGGGCGACGGCCCAGCATTTT. As protein: CASSLGGATAQHF. The rearrangement uses TRBV11-2 and TRBJ1-5; D might be TRBD1 (5 bases). V lost 1 base to trimming and J lost 11 bases, with 12 bases between them. Germline assignment: CDR1 SGHAT and CDR2 FQNNGV. CDR3 length: 13 amino acids.

As DNA, the CDR3 is TGTGCCAGCAGTTTAGCGGGAGAGCGTTACGAGCAGTACTTC. Translation: CASSLAGERYEQYF. V usage is TRBV27 and J usage is TRBJ2-7; 7 nucleotides line up with TRBD2. The CDR3 spans 14 residues. V was clipped by 2 bases and J by 4 bases; unmatched bases: 5. The V gene's germline CDR1 is MNHEY and CDR2 SMNVEV (reference sequence).

The V call is TRBV11-2, the J call TRBJ2-2; 9 bases match TRBD2. The V segment lost 5 bases and the J segment 6 bases; nucleotides outside the gene matches: 4. The CDR3 sequence is 14 residues long. Germline loops: CDR1 SGHAT, CDR2 FQNNGV. The chain's CDR3 is CASSPGLAPGELFF. The CDR3 DNA reads as TGTGCCAGCAGCCCTGGACTAGCGCCCGGGGAGCTGTTTTTT.

With regard to this clone: This likely stems from a read error, as it lies one base from a far larger clone. Other DNA sequences in the same sample also yield this CDR3. The chain has TRBV4-1 and TRBJ2-5, with TRBD1 as a possible D gene (5 bases). Per the germline V gene, CDR1 is MGHRA and CDR2 is YSYEKL. Trimming removed 1 base from V and 1 base from J, with 13 bases in between. CDR3 size: 16 residues. Here the CDR3 reads CASSQGRQRIQETQYF. CDR3 DNA sequence: TGCGCCAGCAGCCAAGGACGACAGAGAATCCAAGAGACCCAGTACTTC.

This clone was picked up many times. The rearrangement uses TRBV5-1 and TRBJ2-2, with D uncertain. Germline V gene lookup returns CDR1 SGHRS and CDR2 YFSETQ. V was pared by 1 base and J by 11 bases, with 12 bases between. The CDR3 extends over 13 amino acids. This chain's CDR3 is CASSLQRPEELFF. DNA of the CDR3: TGCGCCAGCAGCTTGCAGAGACCGGAAGAGCTGTTTTTT.

The J gene is TRBJ2-5, the V gene TRBV18, with D maybe TRBD2 (5 bases). Germline V gene data show CDR1 as KGHSH and CDR2 as LQKENI. CDR3 length: 12 amino acids. The V and J ends lost 6 bases and 5 bases respectively, with 10 bases between them. CDR3 bases: TGTGCCAGCTCCTCCCGGAGGGAGACCCAGTACTTC. Its protein product is CASSSRRETQYF.

The J gene is TRBJ2-3, the V gene TRBV19, with a possible D match to TRBD2 (7 bases). Germline CDR1 LNHDA, CDR2 SQIVND (reference sequence). The CDR3 covers 14 residues. V was shortened by 5 bases and J by 6 bases, with 15 bases between the two germline ends. CDR3 in DNA: TGTGCCAGTAGTTCCATCGAGGGGGGGGATACGCAGTATTTT. Its translation: CASSSIEGGDTQYF.

The chain uses TRBV6-5 and TRBJ1-4; 9 positions match TRBD1. The CDR3 is made up of 14 amino acids. The germline CDR1 and CDR2 sequences are MNHEY and SVGAGI. J lost 9 bases, V lost 5 bases, and 7 bases had no gene match. CDR3 in DNA: TGTGCCAGCAGTCAAGACAGGGGGGCGCAAAAACTGTTTTTT. Protein: CASSQDRGAQKLFF.

The V and J genes are TRBV27 and TRBJ1-1; D unclear. Germline V gene sequence: CDR1 MNHEY, CDR2 SMNVEV (reference sequence). The V and J ends lost 5 bases and 1 base respectively, with 14 bases between them. The CDR3 is made up of 15 amino acids. The CDR3 loop reads CASSPLKAGNTEAFF. CDR3 DNA: TGTGCCAGCAGTCCTCTTAAGGCGGGGAACACTGAAGCTTTCTTT.

In its sample, this clone was seen a few times. The V gene is TRBV28, the J gene TRBJ1-5; no reliable D call. CDR1 is MDHEN, CDR2 SYDVKM, per germline. CDR3 length: 15 amino acids. With 3 bases removed from V and 4 bases from J, the gap between germline ends came to 13 bases. As DNA, the CDR3 is TGTGCCAGCAGTTTGGGGTCGGGCGGGAATCAGCCCCAGCATTTT. Residues: CASSLGSGGNQPQHF. Using reference TRBV28 and TRBJ1-5 for the parts outside the CDR3, the full variable domain is DVKVTQSSRYLVKRTGEKVFLECVQDMDHENMFWYRQDPGLGLRLIYFSYDVKMKEKGDIPEGYSVSREKKERFSLILESASTNQTSMYLCASSLGSGGNQPQHFGDGTRLSIL.

V gene TRBV27 combines with J gene TRBJ2-1, with no clear D. The V gene's germline CDR1 is MNHEY and CDR2 SMNVEV (reference sequence). The CDR3 consists of 16 residues. Trimming took 3 bases from V and 0 from J, leaving 12 bases between them. In nucleotides, the CDR3 is TGTGCCAGCAGTTTTCTGTATCGTGGCTCCTACAATGAGCAGTTCTTC. Amino acid sequence: CASSFLYRGSYNEQFF.

The chain has TRBV19 and TRBJ1-5; TRBD1 aligns across 11 bases. V shed 6 bases and J 6 bases; nucleotides not matched to a gene: 13. There are 17 residues in the CDR3. Per the germline V gene, CDR1 is LNHDA and CDR2 is SQIVND (reference sequence). CDR3 in amino acids: CASRFNLGQGVAQPQHF. The CDR3 DNA reads TGTGCCAGTAGATTTAATTTGGGACAGGGGGTTGCTCAGCCCCAGCATTTT. Full variable domain (outside the CDR3, taken from reference TRBV19 and TRBJ1-5): DGGITQSPKYLFRKEGQNVTLSCEQNLNHDAMYWYRQDPGQGLRLIYYSQIVNDFQKGDIAEGYSVSREKKESFPLTVTSAQKNPTAFYLCASRFNLGQGVAQPQHFGDGTRLSIL.

In the case of this clone: A much larger clone differs by one base, so this may be a read error. The CDR3 sequence: CVSSFGLASYNEQFF. The CDR3 DNA follows: TGCGTCAGCAGCTTCGGACTAGCGTCCTACAATGAGCAGTTCTTC. The V and J genes are TRBV5-1 and TRBJ2-1; 9 positions match TRBD2. CDR1 SGHRS and CDR2 YFSETQ come from the germline V gene. There are 15 residues in the CDR3.

The chain is built from TRBV19 and TRBJ1-1; 8 nucleotides align to TRBD1. J gave up 3 bases and V 7 bases, and 4 bases lay outside the gene matches. The CDR3 contains 13 residues. Germline V gives CDR1 LNHDA, CDR2 SQIVND (reference sequence). The CDR3 loop reads CASTSGGYTEAFF. In DNA form, the CDR3 reads TGTGCCAGTACCTCAGGGGGCTACACTGAAGCTTTCTTT. Full variable domain (outside the CDR3, taken from reference TRBV19 and TRBJ1-1): DGGITQSPKYLFRKEGQNVTLSCEQNLNHDAMYWYRQDPGQGLRLIYYSQIVNDFQKGDIAEGYSVSREKKESFPLTVTSAQKNPTAFYLCASTSGGYTEAFFGQGTRLTVV.

This chain links TRBV19 with TRBJ2-5; 7 nucleotides match TRBD2. The CDR3 is 15 amino acids. The ends lost 3 bases at V and 4 bases at J; junction bases unmatched: 8. CDR1 and CDR2 from the germline V gene are LNHDA and SQIVND (reference sequence). As DNA, the CDR3 is TGTGCCAGTAGTATTGGCGGGAGAACCACAGAGACCCAGTACTTC. It translates to CASSIGGRTTETQYF.

This clone was observed a single time. The chain recombines TRBV5-1 with TRBJ2-3, with 11 bases matching TRBD2. This CDR3 region has 18 residues. The germline CDR1 and CDR2 sequences are SGHRS and YFSETQ. The trim removed 4 bases at V and 4 bases at J, leaving 14 bases unmatched. CDR3 amino acids: CASSTRPTSGIVPDTQYF. The CDR3 coding sequence is TGCGCCAGCAGCACCCGCCCGACTAGCGGGATTGTGCCAGATACGCAGTATTTT. The full variable domain, its missing parts supplied by reference TRBV5-1 and TRBJ2-3, is KAGVTQTPRYLIKTRGQQVTLSCSPISGHRSVSWYQQTPGQGLQFLFEYFSETQRNKGNFPGRFSGRQFSNSRSEMNVSTLELGDSALYLCASSTRPTSGIVPDTQYFGPGTRLTVL.